The 10 T cell receptor beta chains listed next were all sequenced from one sample in a study of T cells after yellow fever vaccination. Using its own MiXCR run on the 5' RACE reads, TCRdb lists one record per CDR3 protein. The repertoire has 280,000 or so distinct CDR3 sequences, under 9% of them found once; the top ten carry approximately 3.3%. The material was CD4+ T cells sorted from PBMCs, obtained 5 days after the yellow fever booster vaccination. All receptors derive from a man younger than 35 who received the YFV17D yellow fever vaccine.

This clonotype was recorded a few times. The V and J genes are TRBV10-3 and TRBJ2-1, with no clear D. The CDR3 contains 12 residues. Germline V gene lookup returns CDR1 ENHRY and CDR2 SYGVKD. V gave up 8 bases and J gave up 8 bases, with 13 bases separating them. DNA for the CDR3: TGTGCCATCGGCCCAACCGGCCATGAGCAGTTCTTC. It is translated as CAIGPTGHEQFF.

This chain joins TRBV15 and TRBJ1-2; D might be TRBD1 (6 bases). The CDR3 is 14 amino acids. CDR1 is LNHNV, CDR2 YYDKDF, per germline (reference sequence). Trimming took 1 base from V and 8 from J, leaving 14 bases between them. CDR3 residues: CATSRVPGGEGYTF. CDR3 nucleotide sequence: TGTGCCACCAGCAGAGTCCCCGGGGGCGAAGGCTACACCTTC. Together with reference TRBV15 and TRBJ1-2, the CDR3 gives the full variable domain: DAMVIQNPRYQVTQFGKPVTLSCSQTLNHNVMYWYQQKSSQAPKLLFHYYDKDFNNEADTPDNFQSRRPNTSFCFLDIRSPGLGDTAMYLCATSRVPGGEGYTFGSGTRLTVV.

This clonotype has just one count. The chain uses TRBV20-1 and TRBJ1-4; D uncertain. The germline V and J ends were trimmed by 1 base and 8 bases, with 14 bases remaining between them. The CDR3 is 14 residues long. The germline CDR1 and CDR2 sequences are DFQATT and SNEGSKA (reference sequence). For the CDR3, the DNA is TGCAGTGCTAGAGTGCCGGGGATGGAAGAAAAACTGTTTTTT. Its protein product is CSARVPGMEEKLFF.

The gene calls are TRBV6-2 or TRBV6-3 and TRBJ2-5, with 10 nucleotides matching TRBD1. The germline CDR1 and CDR2 sequences are MNHEY and SVGEGT. The CDR3 consists of 15 residues. After removal of 6 bases from V and 4 bases from J, the junction contained 8 bases not matched to a gene. The CDR3, as DNA: TGTGCCAGCAGGGGACAGGGGAACCTCAGAGAGACCCAGTACTTC. This translates into CASRGQGNLRETQYF.

This clonotype was counted a few times. The chain uses TRBV7-3 and TRBJ2-1; TRBD2 matches 10 bases. The CDR3 covers 15 residues. With 2 bases clipped from V and 6 bases from J, the junction kept 4 bases outside the gene matches. The germline gives CDR1 SGHTA, CDR2 FQGTGA. CDR3 DNA sequence: TGTGCCAGCAGCTTAGGTAGCGGGGGGTCCAATGAGCAGTTCTTC. Amino acid sequence: CASSLGSGGSNEQFF.

This chain connects TRBV4-1 to TRBJ2-5, with D perhaps matching TRBD2 (6 bases). The CDR3 has 19 amino acids. Trimming stripped 0 bases from V and 2 bases from J, with 22 bases between. CDR1 and CDR2 from the germline V gene are MGHRA and YSYEKL. CDR3 DNA sequence: TGCGCCAGCAGCCAAGATGCTTCTTGGGAGACTAGTCGACAAGAGACCCAGTACTTC. Translation: CASSQDASWETSRQETQYF.

This clonotype has ten or more counts. This chain connects TRBV20-1 to TRBJ2-3; 10 bases fit TRBD2. Germline V gene lookup returns CDR1 DFQATT and CDR2 SNEGSKA (reference sequence). With 4 bases clipped from V and 3 bases from J, the junction kept 4 bases outside the gene matches. The CDR3 extends over 14 amino acids. In nucleotides, the CDR3 is TGCAGTGCTATACTAGCGGGGTCGACAGATACGCAGTATTTT. Its translation is CSAILAGSTDTQYF.

The table lists this clonotype with many counts. The gene calls are TRBV7-2 and TRBJ2-1; 12 nucleotides match TRBD2. CDR1 SGHTA and CDR2 FQGNSA come from the germline V gene. The CDR3 length is 17 residues. After removal of 5 bases from V and 5 bases from J, the junction contained 10 bases not matched to a gene. In nucleotides, the CDR3 is TGTGCCAGCAGCCCCAGGCTCACTAGCGGGGGGAACAATGAGCAGTTCTTC. Amino acids: CASSPRLTSGGNNEQFF. Combining the CDR3 with reference TRBV7-2 and TRBJ2-1 gives the whole variable domain GAGVSQSPSNKVTEKGKDVELRCDPISGHTALYWYRQSLGQGLEFLIYFQGNSAPDKSGLPSDRFSAERTGGSVSTLTIQRTQQEDSAVYLCASSPRLTSGGNNEQFFGPGTRLTVL.

This chain connects TRBV19 to TRBJ2-3, with TRBD1 as a possible D gene (6 bases). The CDR3 has 19 amino acids. With 0 bases removed from V and 10 bases from J, the gap between germline ends came to 29 bases. CDR1 and CDR2 (germline): LNHDA, SQIVND (reference sequence). The CDR3 here is CASSIEYSDWGPERRPQYF. CDR3 DNA sequence: TGTGCCAGTAGTATAGAATACTCGGATTGGGGGCCTGAGAGGAGGCCGCAGTATTTT. Using reference TRBV19 and TRBJ2-3 for the parts outside the CDR3, the full variable domain is DGGITQSPKYLFRKEGQNVTLSCEQNLNHDAMYWYRQDPGQGLRLIYYSQIVNDFQKGDIAEGYSVSREKKESFPLTVTSAQKNPTAFYLCASSIEYSDWGPERRPQYFGPGTRLTVL.

Ten or more counts support this clonotype. The chain has TRBV7-9 and TRBJ1-4, with TRBD1 matching over 10 bases. CDR3 length: 14 residues. With 5 bases clipped from V and 8 bases from J, the junction kept 5 bases outside the gene matches. CDR1 SEHNR and CDR2 FQNEAQ come from the germline V gene (reference sequence). CDR3 sequence (DNA): TGTGCCAGCAGCCTCCGGGACAGGGGCGAAAAACTGTTTTTT. Protein product: CASSLRDRGEKLFF.